These 21 T cell receptor beta chains originate from one sample sequenced in a study of response to subunit inactivated influenza vaccine. TCRdb processed the RT-PCR reads anew with MiXCR; each CDR3 protein has one entry. Among roughly 700,000 distinct CDR3 sequences listed, approximately 13% were seen once. The material was PBMCs from blood, obtained 14 to 15 days before vaccination. These receptors all stem from a man between 45 and 60 years old who received an inactivated influenza vaccine.

The chain recombines TRBV29-1 with TRBJ2-1; 13 nucleotides match TRBD2. The CDR3 spans 17 residues. J gave up 4 bases and V 0 bases, and 6 bases lay outside the gene matches. From germline, CDR1 is SQVTM and CDR2 ANQGSEA. CDR3 sequence (DNA): TGCAGCGTTGAAGACCGACTAGCGGGAGGCTTATACAATGAGCAGTTCTTC. It encodes CSVEDRLAGGLYNEQFF.

This clonotype was observed a handful of times. This chain connects TRBV5-4 to TRBJ2-3; TRBD2 agrees at 9 bases. This CDR3 has 19 residues. Germline CDR1 SGHNT, CDR2 YYREEE (reference sequence). The V gene end was trimmed by 2 bases and the J gene end by 2 bases; junction bases not matched to a gene: 15. CDR3 residues: CASSFLIAGDYLNTDTQYF. Here the CDR3 DNA reads TGTGCCAGCAGCTTTCTTATAGCGGGGGATTATCTAAACACAGATACGCAGTATTTT.

This clonotype was seen a few times. The V and J genes are TRBV2 and TRBJ2-3; TRBD2 might be the D (5 bases). Trimming shortened V by 2 bases and J by 0 bases, and 12 bases separated the two germline ends. The CDR3 contains 16 residues. Per the germline V gene, CDR1 is SNHLY and CDR2 is FYNNEI. CDR3 region: CASSERGSPSTDTQYF. The CDR3 DNA is TGTGCCAGCAGTGAACGGGGTTCTCCCAGCACAGATACGCAGTATTTT.

The rearrangement links TRBV5-1 to TRBJ1-5; 7 nucleotides line up with TRBD1. Germline assignment: CDR1 SGHRS and CDR2 YFSETQ. This CDR3 is built from 15 residues. V lost 4 bases and J lost 7; bases outside the gene matches: 11. The CDR3 sequence is CASSLNTGVGQPQHF. The CDR3 nucleotides are TGCGCCAGCAGCCTGAACACAGGGGTAGGGCAGCCCCAGCATTTT.

This clonotype appeared many times. The chain joins TRBV20-1 to TRBJ2-7; 7 bases agree with TRBD1. This CDR3 contains 14 residues. Trimming removed 0 bases from V and 3 bases from J; junction bases left unmatched: 5. The germline V gene encodes CDR1 DFQATT and CDR2 SNEGSKA (reference sequence). The CDR3 bases are TGCAGTGCTAGAGATCTCCGGGACAGCTACGAGCAGTACTTC. This sequence encodes CSARDLRDSYEQYF.

This clonotype was detected many times. This chain links TRBV2 with TRBJ2-1, with D unclear. The CDR3 has 11 residues. Trimming removed 7 bases from V and 5 bases from J, with 6 bases in between. CDR1 SNHLY and CDR2 FYNNEI come from the germline V gene. CDR3 in amino acids: CASNRDNEQFF. DNA for the CDR3: TGTGCCAGCAATAGAGACAATGAGCAGTTCTTC.

This chain uses TRBV12-3 or TRBV12-4 with TRBJ2-1; 10 bases fit TRBD2. The CDR3 is 16 amino acids. With V trimmed by 6 bases and J by 5 bases, 10 bases remained unmatched. This CDR3 reads CASSQGGGLADNEQFF. CDR3 bases: TGTGCCAGCAGCCAGGGAGGTGGACTAGCGGACAATGAGCAGTTCTTC.

This clonotype occurred a few times. The J gene is TRBJ2-1, the V gene TRBV6-1, with D uncertain. In germline, CDR1 is MNHNS, CDR2 SASEGT. The CDR3 loop spans 14 amino acids. V lost 5 bases, J lost 6 bases, and 14 bases lay in between. In nucleotides, the CDR3 is TGTGCCAGCAGTCCCCTGATGGGCGTCAATGAGCAGTTCTTC. Protein: CASSPLMGVNEQFF.

This clonotype was seen only a few times. CDR3 sequence (DNA): TGTGCCAGCAGCTTTGTGAGCACTGAAGCTTTCTTT. Its protein product is CASSFVSTEAFF. The chain carries TRBV11-2 and TRBJ1-1; no clear D. The CDR3 length is 12 residues. The V end lost 3 bases, the J end lost 4 bases, and 6 bases lay between the germline ends. From germline, CDR1 is SGHAT and CDR2 FQNNGV.

This clonotype was detected a few times. The chain couples TRBV15 to TRBJ2-1; D may be TRBD2 (7 bases). V shed 5 bases and J shed 8 bases, with 10 bases lying between them. The CDR3 covers 12 residues. Germline V lookup: CDR1 LNHNV, CDR2 YYDKDF (reference sequence). The CDR3: CATSAGAYEQFF. As DNA, the CDR3 is TGTGCCACCAGCGCGGGGGCCTATGAGCAGTTCTTC.

The chain uses TRBV5-4 and TRBJ2-1, with TRBD2 identical over 14 bases. Germline assignment: CDR1 SGHNT and CDR2 YYREEE (reference sequence). The CDR3 consists of 16 residues. J lost 12 bases, V lost 4 bases, and 12 bases had no gene match. The CDR3 DNA reads TGTGCCAGCAGCCCGGACCTGACTAGCGGGGGGGGTGTGCAGTTCTTC. It codes for CASSPDLTSGGGVQFF.

This clonotype appeared a few times. CDR3 sequence: CASSLRGSGQETQYF. As DNA, the CDR3 is TGTGCCAGCAGCTTACGAGGTAGCGGACAAGAGACCCAGTACTTC. This sequence joins TRBV7-2 and TRBJ2-5, with a tentative D call TRBD2 (6 bases). Germline V gene lookup returns CDR1 SGHTA and CDR2 FQGNSA. V was trimmed by 2 bases and J by 2 bases, leaving 12 bases between them. The CDR3 spans 15 residues.

The chain uses TRBV5-1 and TRBJ2-1, with 10 positions matching TRBD2. CDR3 size: 16 residues. The germline V gene has CDR1 SGHRS and CDR2 YFSETQ. The V segment lost 3 bases and the J segment 6 bases; nucleotides outside the gene matches: 9. The CDR3 DNA is TGCGCCAGCAGCTCAAGAGCGGGGGGGGCATTCAATGAGCAGTTCTTC. Residues: CASSSRAGGAFNEQFF. The full variable domain, in which reference TRBV5-1 and TRBJ2-1 provide the parts outside the CDR3, is KAGVTQTPRYLIKTRGQQVTLSCSPISGHRSVSWYQQTPGQGLQFLFEYFSETQRNKGNFPGRFSGRQFSNSRSEMNVSTLELGDSALYLCASSSRAGGAFNEQFFGPGTRLTVL.

This clonotype was counted ten times or more. The chain carries TRBV4-1 and TRBJ2-3; D may correspond to TRBD1 or TRBD2 (5 bases each). The V end was cut by 2 bases, the J end by 2 bases, with 8 bases between. Germline V gives CDR1 MGHRA, CDR2 YSYEKL. There are 14 residues in the CDR3. DNA for the CDR3: TGCGCCAGCAGCCAATCAGGGACCACAGATACGCAGTATTTT. This translates into CASSQSGTTDTQYF.

This clonotype appeared a few times. The chain has TRBV12-3 or TRBV12-4 and TRBJ2-7; 10 positions agree with TRBD1. J gave up 4 bases and V 5 bases, and 5 bases lay outside the gene matches. The length of the CDR3 is 14 residues. The CDR3 DNA is TGTGCCAGCAGTCCCGACAGGGGGCATTACGAGCAGTACTTC. This sequence encodes CASSPDRGHYEQYF.

V and J are TRBV30 and TRBJ1-4, with D possibly being TRBD1 (6 bases). Germline-derived CDR1 and CDR2 are GTSNPN and SVGIG (reference sequence). V dropped 3 bases and J dropped 5 bases, with 19 bases sitting between them. This CDR3 is built from 16 residues. The CDR3 coding sequence is TGTGCCTGGAGACCTAAAGGGGGTCTTAGGAATGAAAAACTGTTTTTT. Protein sequence: CAWRPKGGLRNEKLFF.

V usage is TRBV3-1 and J usage is TRBJ2-5, with D possibly being TRBD2 (5 bases). Trimming took 1 base from V and 8 from J, leaving 11 bases between them. This CDR3 has 13 amino acids. CDR1 is LGHDT and CDR2 is YNNKEL in the germline V gene (reference sequence). The CDR3 here is CASSQGSPGTQYF. As DNA, the CDR3 is TGTGCCAGCAGCCAAGGGAGCCCGGGAACCCAGTACTTC.

This clonotype was seen a few times. The genes are TRBV20-1 and TRBJ2-1; D not certain. The CDR3 contains 14 residues. The V and J ends lost 1 base and 7 bases respectively, with 14 bases between them. Germline CDR1 DFQATT, CDR2 SNEGSKA (reference sequence). The CDR3 nucleotides are TGCAGTGCTAGAGTCCGAGGATTGGGAAATGAGCAGTTCTTC. Translated, it gives CSARVRGLGNEQFF.

This clonotype was observed many times. The V and J genes are TRBV4-1 and TRBJ2-2, with 7 nucleotides matching TRBD1. Germline V gene sequence: CDR1 MGHRA, CDR2 YSYEKL. Germline trimming cut 3 bases from V and 1 base from J; bases unmatched to any gene: 11. The CDR3 totals 18 residues. The CDR3 bases are TGCGCCAGCAGCCATCCCCAAGACAGGGCCCTGAACACCGGGGAGCTGTTTTTT. It codes for CASSHPQDRALNTGELFF.

V is TRBV27 and J is TRBJ1-6; 11 nucleotides line up with TRBD1. CDR3 size: 15 residues. J gave up 6 bases and V 6 bases, and 4 bases lay outside the gene matches. Germline V gene sequence: CDR1 MNHEY, CDR2 SMNVEV (reference sequence). CDR3: CASRRTGGFNSPLHF. The CDR3 bases are TGTGCCAGCAGGAGGACAGGGGGCTTTAATTCACCCCTCCACTTT.

This clonotype was picked up a small number of times. The chain has TRBV27 and TRBJ1-1; 7 bases are a match to TRBD1. The CDR3 totals 15 residues. Germline CDR1 and CDR2: MNHEY and SMNVEV (reference sequence). The V segment lost 0 bases and the J segment 4 bases; nucleotides outside the gene matches: 5. The CDR3 coding sequence is TGTGCCAGCAGTTTATCGTTGCAGGGGGGCACTGAAGCTTTCTTT. As protein: CASSLSLQGGTEAFF.